This T cell receptor (beta chain) was profiled in a study of blood T cell repertoires in COVID-19. The overall study: COVID-19 samples collected from the United States, Italy and Spain covered acute and convalescent phases.

Germline V CDR1 and CDR2: SNHLY, FYNNEI. The CDR3 has 13 residues. This clone occurred once. A junction end diverges from the germline sequence, so it may reflect a read error. Additional DNA sequences in this sample encode the identical CDR3. In the authors' methods: Amplification from reference gene primers served as the basis for estimated nucleated cell counts. Repertoires were generated with immunoSEQ multiplex PCR, while TCRdb's copy carries only in-frame clones and drops some. The DNA was the basis for D and trimming; V, J and clone size are from that table. Altogether 270,000 or so clones are present, around 85% being singletons, with the ten largest covering over 1.3%.

This receptor was obtained from a human donor with COVID-19, enrolled during active disease. The donor label of this sample is uncertain. The chain combines TRBV2 with TRBJ1-1; 9 bases agree with TRBD1. Sequenced material: peripheral blood. CDR3 bases: TGTGCCAGCAGCGAGCAGGGACAGGGTGAAGCTTTTTTT. The encoded protein is CASSEQGQGEAFF.